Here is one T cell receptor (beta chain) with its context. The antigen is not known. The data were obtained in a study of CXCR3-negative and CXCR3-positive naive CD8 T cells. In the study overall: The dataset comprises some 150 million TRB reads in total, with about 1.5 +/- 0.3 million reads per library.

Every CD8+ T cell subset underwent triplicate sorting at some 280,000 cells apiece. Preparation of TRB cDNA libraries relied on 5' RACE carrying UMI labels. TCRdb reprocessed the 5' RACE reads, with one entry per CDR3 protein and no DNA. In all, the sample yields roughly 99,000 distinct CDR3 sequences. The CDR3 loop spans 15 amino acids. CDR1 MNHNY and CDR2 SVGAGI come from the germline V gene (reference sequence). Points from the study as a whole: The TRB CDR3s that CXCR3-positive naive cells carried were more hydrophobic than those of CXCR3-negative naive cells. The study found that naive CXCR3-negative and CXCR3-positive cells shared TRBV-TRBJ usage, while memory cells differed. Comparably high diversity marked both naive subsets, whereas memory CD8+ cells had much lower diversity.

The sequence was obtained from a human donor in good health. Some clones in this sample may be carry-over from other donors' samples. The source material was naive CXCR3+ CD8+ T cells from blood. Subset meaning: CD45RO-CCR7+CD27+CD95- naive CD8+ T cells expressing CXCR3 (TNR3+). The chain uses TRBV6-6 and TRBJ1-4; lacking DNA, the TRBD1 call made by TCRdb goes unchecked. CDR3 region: CASSYSGRDGEKLFF.